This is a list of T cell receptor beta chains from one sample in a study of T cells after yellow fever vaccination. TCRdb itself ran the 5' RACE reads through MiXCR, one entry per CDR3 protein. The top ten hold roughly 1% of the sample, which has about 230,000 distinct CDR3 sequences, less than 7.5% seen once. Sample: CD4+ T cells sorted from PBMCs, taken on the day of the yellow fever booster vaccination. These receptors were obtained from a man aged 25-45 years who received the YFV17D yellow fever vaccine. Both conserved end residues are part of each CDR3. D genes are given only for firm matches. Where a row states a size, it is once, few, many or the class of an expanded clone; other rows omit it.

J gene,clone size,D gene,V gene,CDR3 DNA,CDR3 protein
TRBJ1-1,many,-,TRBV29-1,TGCAGCGTTGAGAGAGGGAACACTGAAGCTTTCTTT,CSVERGNTEAFF
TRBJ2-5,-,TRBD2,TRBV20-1,TGCAGCACTACTAGCGGGAGGGCTCATGAGACCCAGTACTTC,CSTTSGRAHETQYF
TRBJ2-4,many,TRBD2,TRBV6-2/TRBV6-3,TGTGCCAGCAGAGGACTAGCGGGAAACAAAAACATTCAGTACTTC,CASRGLAGNKNIQYF
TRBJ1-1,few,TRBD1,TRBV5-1,TGCGCCAGCAGCTTGGGCGGGACAGTTAAGTCTGAAGCTTTCTTT,CASSLGGTVKSEAFF
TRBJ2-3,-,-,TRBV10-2,TGCGCCAGCAGGGGCCCGGGAGGGACAGGGTCGGCTAGCGGGAACACAGATACGCAGTATTTT,CASRGPGGTGSASGNTDTQYF
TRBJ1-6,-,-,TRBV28,TGTGCCAGCAGAGGACAAAATAATTCACCCCTCCACTTT,CASRGQNNSPLHF
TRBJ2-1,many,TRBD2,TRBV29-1,TGCAGCGCTTTGGGGTGGCTAGCGGGCAATGAGCAGTTCTTC,CSALGWLAGNEQFF
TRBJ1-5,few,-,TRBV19,TGTGCCACCACAGGGTTGAGCAATCAGCCCCAGCATTTT,CATTGLSNQPQHF
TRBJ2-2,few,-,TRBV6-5,TGTGCCAGCAGCGCCTCGAGGGACACCGGGGAGCTGTTTTTT,CASSASRDTGELFF
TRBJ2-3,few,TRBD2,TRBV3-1,TGTGCCAGCAGCCACGCTACTAGCGTATCCACAGATACGCAGTATTTT,CASSHATSVSTDTQYF
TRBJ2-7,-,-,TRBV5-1,TGCGCCAGCAGCCCCCTCTTAACTGGGGAGCAGTACTTC,CASSPLLTGEQYF
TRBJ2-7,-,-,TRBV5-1,TGCGCCAGCACCCCAGGGTCCTCCTACGAGCAGTACTTC,CASTPGSSYEQYF
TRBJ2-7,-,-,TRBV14,TGTGCCAGCAGCCAAGGTGATGGAAGAAGCTACGAGCAGTACTTC,CASSQGDGRSYEQYF
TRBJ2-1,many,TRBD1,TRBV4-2,TGTGCCAGCAGCCCCGGGACAGGGGGCTACAATGAGCAGTTCTTC,CASSPGTGGYNEQFF
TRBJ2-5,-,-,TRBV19,TGTGCCAGTAGTATCAGGGGTACGGAGACCCAGTACTTC,CASSIRGTETQYF
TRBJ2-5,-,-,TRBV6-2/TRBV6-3,TGTGCCAGCAGTATGGCGGAGACCCAGTACTTC,CASSMAETQYF
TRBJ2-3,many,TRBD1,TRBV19,TGTGCCAGTAGTAGACCGGGACAGAGATACACAGATACGCAGTATTTT,CASSRPGQRYTDTQYF
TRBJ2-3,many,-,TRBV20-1,TGCAGTGCTACCCTCCCCCAGTCCCAGGATACGCAGTATTTT,CSATLPQSQDTQYF
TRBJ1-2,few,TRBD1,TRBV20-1,TGCAGTGCTCAACGCGGACAGGGGGTCGGCTACACCTTC,CSAQRGQGVGYTF
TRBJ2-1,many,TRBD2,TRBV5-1,TGCGCCAGCAGCTCGCTAGCGGGAGAAAATGAGCAGTTCTTC,CASSSLAGENEQFF
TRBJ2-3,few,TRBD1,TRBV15,TGTGCCACCAGCAGACTCCAGGGGGCCGGGGCAGATACGCAGTATTTT,CATSRLQGAGADTQYF
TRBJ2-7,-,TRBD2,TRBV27,TGTGCCAGCAGCGGACTAGCGGGAGGGCCGTACGGGCAGTACTTC,CASSGLAGGPYGQYF
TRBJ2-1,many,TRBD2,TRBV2,TGTGCCAGCATTAACAACGGGAGGGCCAATGAGCAGTTCTTC,CASINNGRANEQFF
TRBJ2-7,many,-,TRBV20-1,TGCAGTGCTACGACAGGCACCTACGAGCAGTACTTC,CSATTGTYEQYF
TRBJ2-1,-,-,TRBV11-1,TGTGCCAGCAGCTTACCCCAGGGACTTAGCTCCTACAATGAGCAGTTCTTC,CASSLPQGLSSYNEQFF
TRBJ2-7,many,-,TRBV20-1,TGCAGTGCTAGAGTTGGGGGCAGCTCCTACGAGCAGTACTTC,CSARVGGSSYEQYF
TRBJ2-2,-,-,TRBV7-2,TGTGCCAGCAGCTTAGATCCGGGAGCGGGCACCGGGGAGCTGTTTTTT,CASSLDPGAGTGELFF
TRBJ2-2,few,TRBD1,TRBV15,TGTGCCACCAGCAGTCGACAGGGGTACCCCGGGGAGCTGTTTTTT,CATSSRQGYPGELFF
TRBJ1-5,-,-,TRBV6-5,TGTGCCAGCAGCTCAACCCCCGGGACAAAAAACCAGCCCCAGCATTTT,CASSSTPGTKNQPQHF
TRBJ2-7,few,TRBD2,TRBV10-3,TGTGCCATCAGGGGACTAGCCCCCTACGAGCAGTACTTC,CAIRGLAPYEQYF
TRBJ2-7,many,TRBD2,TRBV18,TGTGCCAGCTCACCAGGTCTAGCGGAAACCTACGAGCAGTACTTC,CASSPGLAETYEQYF
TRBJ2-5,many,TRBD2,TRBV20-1,TGCAGTGCTAGGGGGGCGGGAGGGCCGGAAGAGACCCAGTACTTC,CSARGAGGPEETQYF
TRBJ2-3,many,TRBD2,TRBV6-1,TGTGCCAGCATTGATCGCGGGAGTGGCACAGATACGCAGTATTTT,CASIDRGSGTDTQYF
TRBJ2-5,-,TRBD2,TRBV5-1,TGCGCCAGCAGCCTTTTGGGACTAGCGGACGGGCAAGAGACCCAGTACTTC,CASSLLGLADGQETQYF
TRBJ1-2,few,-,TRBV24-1,TGTGCCACCAGTGATTCCCCATCGACAGATCCCTATGGCTACACCTTC,CATSDSPSTDPYGYTF
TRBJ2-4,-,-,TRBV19,TGTGCCAGTAGTATAGAGGCGGGATTCGCCAAAAACATTCAGTACTTC,CASSIEAGFAKNIQYF
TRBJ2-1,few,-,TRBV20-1,TGCAGTGCTAGAGCGGGTATCGGCAGGAATGAGCAGTTCTTC,CSARAGIGRNEQFF
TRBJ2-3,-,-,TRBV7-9,TGTGCCAGCAGCCCACAACAGGGCCCGGAGTATTTT,CASSPQQGPEYF
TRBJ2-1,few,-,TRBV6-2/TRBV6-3,TGTGCCAGCAGTCACCGAGAACTAGTTTTTGAGCAGTTCTTC,CASSHRELVFEQFF
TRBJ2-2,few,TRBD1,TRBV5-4,TGTGCCAGCAGCTTACAGGGGGCGATCACCGGGGAGCTGTTTTTT,CASSLQGAITGELFF
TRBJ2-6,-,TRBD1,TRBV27,TGTGCCAGCACCGCGGGACAGGGACGACGGGGGGCCAACGTCCTGACTTTC,CASTAGQGRRGANVLTF
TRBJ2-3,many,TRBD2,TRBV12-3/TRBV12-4,TGTGCCAGCAGGACTAGCGGGGCCTCAGATACGCAGTATTTT,CASRTSGASDTQYF
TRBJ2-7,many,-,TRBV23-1,TGCGCCAGCAGTCACCATCAGGGCCCAAGGATCCACGAGCAGTACTTC,CASSHHQGPRIHEQYF
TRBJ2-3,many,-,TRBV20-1,TGCAGTGCTAGAGATCTGATCGGGAAAGTTTTCACAGATACGCAGTATTTT,CSARDLIGKVFTDTQYF
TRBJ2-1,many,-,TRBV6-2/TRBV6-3,TGTGCCAGCAAACCTAACTCAATCAATGAGCAGTTCTTC,CASKPNSINEQFF
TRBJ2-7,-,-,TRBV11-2,TGTGCCAGCAGCTACGTAGGGGGAGTAGGAGCGGAGAACTACGAGCAGTACTTC,CASSYVGGVGAENYEQYF